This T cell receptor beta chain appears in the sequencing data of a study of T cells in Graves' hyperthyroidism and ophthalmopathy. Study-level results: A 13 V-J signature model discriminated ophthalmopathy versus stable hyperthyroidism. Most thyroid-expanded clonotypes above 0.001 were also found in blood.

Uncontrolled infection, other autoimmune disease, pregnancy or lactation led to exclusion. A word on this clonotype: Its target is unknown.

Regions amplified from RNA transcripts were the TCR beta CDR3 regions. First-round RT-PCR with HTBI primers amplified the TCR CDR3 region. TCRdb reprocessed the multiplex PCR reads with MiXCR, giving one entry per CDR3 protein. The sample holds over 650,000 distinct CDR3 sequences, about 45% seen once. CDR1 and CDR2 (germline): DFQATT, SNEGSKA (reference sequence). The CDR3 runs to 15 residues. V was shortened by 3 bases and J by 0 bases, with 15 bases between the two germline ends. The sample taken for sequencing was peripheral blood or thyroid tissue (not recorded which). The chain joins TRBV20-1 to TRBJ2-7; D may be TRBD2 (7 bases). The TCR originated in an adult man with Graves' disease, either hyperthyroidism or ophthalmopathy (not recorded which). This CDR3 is CSARAGGGASYEQYF. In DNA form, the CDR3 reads TGCAGTGCTAGGGCTGGGGGGGGCGCCTCCTACGAGCAGTACTTC.